The clone carrying this T cell receptor beta chain was seen a handful of times. The antigen is not known. This entry is derived from a study of type 1 regulatory T cells. On the study more broadly: An in vitro protocol generated T-allo10, a Tr1-enriched, alloantigen-specific CD4 T cell product.

In TCRdb, the reads were re-called with MiXCR into one record per CDR3 protein. The data hold 68,000 or so distinct CDR3 sequences, with about 50% observed a single time. This TCR came from a human donor in good health. The sequenced sample was cultured non-Tr1 T cells, either the whole culture or a sorted T cell fraction (not recorded which).

The CDR3 DNA sequence: TGTGCCAGTAGTATATTGGGGGACACCTACGAGCAGTACTTC. Amino acids: CASSILGDTYEQYF. The J gene is TRBJ2-7, the V gene TRBV19; a possible D gene is TRBD1 (6 bases). The CDR3 loop spans 14 amino acids. Trimming cost V 2 bases and J 2 bases, with 10 bases left between them. Germline V gene lookup returns CDR1 LNHDA and CDR2 SQIVND (reference sequence).